These T cell receptor beta chains were read from a single sample in a study of blood T cells in healthy people across ages. A single record per CDR3 protein comes from TCRdb applying MiXCR to the 5' RACE reads. The sample comprises fewer than 900,000 distinct CDR3 sequences, roughly 44% of which are singletons, and less than 25% rests with the top ten. Material: blood. The receptors were gathered from an older woman in good health. The CDR3 runs from the conserved cysteine through the conserved F or W. Fields, in order: CDR3 DNA, CDR3 protein, V gene, D gene, clone size, J gene. A D gene is named only where the DNA matches it firmly. Rows give clone size only sometimes, using once, few, many, or a class for an expanded clone.

cdr3_nt: TGCAGCGGCTCCGGGACAGGGACGTACGAGCAGTACTTC
cdr3_aa: CSGSGTGTYEQYF
v_call: TRBV29-1
d_call: TRBD1
clone_size: -
j_call: TRBJ2-7

cdr3_nt: TGCAGCGTTGCAACAGGACAGGGCCATGGCTACACCTTC
cdr3_aa: CSVATGQGHGYTF
v_call: TRBV29-1
d_call: TRBD1
clone_size: -
j_call: TRBJ1-2

cdr3_nt: TGTGCCAGCATTAGCGGGGGGGACAATGAGCAGTACTTC
cdr3_aa: CASISGGDNEQYF
v_call: TRBV2
d_call: TRBD2
clone_size: -
j_call: TRBJ2-7

cdr3_nt: TGTGCCAGCAGTTACTCATGGACCAAAGAGAGACGAATATTCTACGAGCAGTACTTC
cdr3_aa: CASSYSWTKERRIFYEQYF
v_call: TRBV6-5
d_call: -
clone_size: few
j_call: TRBJ2-7

cdr3_nt: TGCAGTGCTAGGGCCGCAGGGTCCTTAGATACGCAGTATTTT
cdr3_aa: CSARAAGSLDTQYF
v_call: TRBV20-1
d_call: -
clone_size: -
j_call: TRBJ2-3

cdr3_nt: TGTGCTAGTGGTTTGGTACTTGGCGGGCCCTACAATGAGCAGTTCTTC
cdr3_aa: CASGLVLGGPYNEQFF
v_call: TRBV12-5
d_call: -
clone_size: -
j_call: TRBJ2-1

cdr3_nt: TGCGCCAGCAGCCAAGAAAGGCCCGGGACAGGGGACTATGGCTACACCTTC
cdr3_aa: CASSQERPGTGDYGYTF
v_call: TRBV4-1
d_call: TRBD1
clone_size: -
j_call: TRBJ1-2

cdr3_nt: TGTGCCAGCAGTGATACAGCGGGAGCTTACGAGCAGTACTTC
cdr3_aa: CASSDTAGAYEQYF
v_call: TRBV6-1
d_call: TRBD2
clone_size: -
j_call: TRBJ2-7

cdr3_nt: TGCGCCAGCAGCCAAGGACATGGGAACACCATATATTTT
cdr3_aa: CASSQGHGNTIYF
v_call: TRBV4-1
d_call: -
clone_size: many
j_call: TRBJ1-3

cdr3_nt: TGTGCCAGCAGCCAAGTGAACCTCCTTGGGACCCAGTACTTC
cdr3_aa: CASSQVNLLGTQYF
v_call: TRBV3-1
d_call: -
clone_size: few
j_call: TRBJ2-5

cdr3_nt: TGTGCCGGGGCGGGGGGCACAGATACGCAGTATTTT
cdr3_aa: CAGAGGTDTQYF
v_call: TRBV7-2
d_call: TRBD2
clone_size: -
j_call: TRBJ2-3

cdr3_nt: TGCGCCAGCAGTTACGGGGTGATGGAGACCCAGTACTTC
cdr3_aa: CASSYGVMETQYF
v_call: TRBV4-1
d_call: -
clone_size: -
j_call: TRBJ2-5

cdr3_nt: TGTGCCAGCAGTCACGCCTACGAGCAGTACTTC
cdr3_aa: CASSHAYEQYF
v_call: TRBV12-3/TRBV12-4
d_call: -
clone_size: -
j_call: TRBJ2-7

cdr3_nt: TGTGCCAGCAGCCGGTGGGGCGGGAATTACGAGCAGTACTTC
cdr3_aa: CASSRWGGNYEQYF
v_call: TRBV7-3
d_call: -
clone_size: -
j_call: TRBJ2-7

cdr3_nt: TGTGCCAGCAGCCCCTCCTCGACAAAGACCCAGTACTTC
cdr3_aa: CASSPSSTKTQYF
v_call: TRBV7-3
d_call: -
clone_size: -
j_call: TRBJ2-5

cdr3_nt: TGCAGTGCTGGTGCTATCCAGCGGGAGGGTCGCAATGAGCAGTACTTC
cdr3_aa: CSAGAIQREGRNEQYF
v_call: TRBV20-1
d_call: TRBD2
clone_size: -
j_call: TRBJ2-7

cdr3_nt: TGCAGCTTGGGGGGCGTAAGCTCCTACGAGCAGTACTTC
cdr3_aa: CSLGGVSSYEQYF
v_call: TRBV20-1
d_call: -
clone_size: -
j_call: TRBJ2-7

cdr3_nt: TGCGCCAGCAGCATGGGCTCAGTGGGGGTGGAAGAGACCCAGTACTTC
cdr3_aa: CASSMGSVGVEETQYF
v_call: TRBV5-1
d_call: -
clone_size: -
j_call: TRBJ2-5

cdr3_nt: TGCAGTGCTGGAGACGGCGGAATTGTAAATGAGCAGTTCTTC
cdr3_aa: CSAGDGGIVNEQFF
v_call: TRBV20-1
d_call: -
clone_size: -
j_call: TRBJ2-1

cdr3_nt: TGTGCCAGCAGCGTAGGACAGCTCAATCAGCCCCAGCATTTT
cdr3_aa: CASSVGQLNQPQHF
v_call: TRBV9
d_call: -
clone_size: -
j_call: TRBJ1-5

cdr3_nt: TGCGCCAGCAGCCAAGATGTTGTGGGGGGGGCGAACACCGGGGAGCTGTTTTTT
cdr3_aa: CASSQDVVGGANTGELFF
v_call: TRBV4-1
d_call: TRBD2
clone_size: -
j_call: TRBJ2-2

cdr3_nt: TGTGCCAGCAGCCCTGGACTAGCGGGGTTCCCGAACACCGGGGAGCTGTTTTTT
cdr3_aa: CASSPGLAGFPNTGELFF
v_call: TRBV5-6
d_call: TRBD2
clone_size: -
j_call: TRBJ2-2